This T cell receptor beta chain derives from a study of cytomegalovirus exposure and HLA in healthy donors. Findings and limits, study-wide: In vitro confirmation showed a few CMV-associated chains to be CMV antigen specific.

Use of 60 Vbeta and 13 Jbeta primers characterized the PCR. Profiled with immunoSEQ multiplex PCR; TCRdb holds only in-frame clones, not every one. This table has 90,000 to 110,000 clones, 75% to 85% appearing once. For this clone: The target antigen is unknown.

Per the germline V gene, CDR1 is MNHEY and CDR2 is SMNVEV (reference sequence). CDR3 length: 15 amino acids. V shed 4 bases, J shed 4 bases, and the junction held 5 bases outside the gene matches. Material: PBMCs. The gene calls are TRBV27 and TRBJ1-1; 11 bases fit TRBD1. This clonotype was obtained from a man between 18 and 35 years old in good health and CMV-seronegative. Here the CDR3 DNA reads TGTGCCAGCAGTTGGGGACAGGGGGGGATCACTGAAGCTTTCTTT. This translates into CASSWGQGGITEAFF.